The 31 T cell receptor beta chains presented below share a single source sample, sequenced in a study of siplizumab effects on memory and regulatory T cells. Method: immunoSEQ multiplex PCR; TCRdb's copy keeps in-frame clones and lacks some. The table has over 85,000 clones, 93% seen once. The sequenced material came from CD8+ T cells sorted from blood. The receptors were sampled from a human donor in good health.

The chain uses TRBV6-1 and TRBJ1-1, with D hard to call. Deletions cut 1 base from V and 0 bases from J, with 3 bases between. In germline, CDR1 is MNHNS, CDR2 SASEGT. The CDR3 spans 13 residues. The CDR3 region has the DNA TGTGCCAGCAGTGAAGTAGTGAACACTGAAGCTTTCTTT. Translating gives CASSEVVNTEAFF.

The V call is TRBV10-3, the J call TRBJ1-1; 7 bases align to TRBD1. The CDR3 length is 14 residues. V trimming: 2 bases; J trimming: 5 bases; junction bases outside the gene matches: 5. Germline V gene lookup returns CDR1 ENHRY and CDR2 SYGVKD. The DNA for the CDR3 is TGTGCCATCAGTGAGGACAGGGTTGGGACTGAAGCTTTCTTT. Its translation: CAISEDRVGTEAFF.

The genes are TRBV15 and TRBJ1-1, with TRBD1 identical over 9 bases. The CDR3 length is 14 residues. Germline values: CDR1 LNHNV, CDR2 YYDKDF (reference sequence). V trimming: 5 bases; J trimming: 4 bases; junction bases outside the gene matches: 5. CDR3 DNA sequence: TGTGCCACCAGCGTAGACAGGGGGGGCACTGAAGCTTTCTTT. Its translation is CATSVDRGGTEAFF.

This clone was seen a handful of times. V and J are TRBV4-1 and TRBJ1-5, with no clear D. Germline assignment: CDR1 MGHRA and CDR2 YSYEKL. V gave up 1 base and J gave up 4 bases, with 8 bases separating them. CDR3 size: 14 residues. The CDR3 nucleotides are TGCGCCAGCAGCCAAGTTCCGGGGAATCAGCCCCAGCATTTT. Protein: CASSQVPGNQPQHF.

V is TRBV13 and J is TRBJ2-7, with 9 nucleotides matching TRBD1. V shed 6 bases, J shed 6 bases, and the junction held 6 bases outside the gene matches. Germline values: CDR1 PRHDT, CDR2 FYEKMQ (reference sequence). This CDR3 is 13 amino acids long. In DNA, the CDR3 is TGTGCCAGCAGGCCCGGGACAGGGACCGAGCAGTACTTC. Its protein product is CASRPGTGTEQYF.

The chain links TRBV19 to TRBJ2-3; D is uncertain. The CDR3 sequence is 17 residues long. V was shortened by 3 bases and J by 0 bases, with 16 bases between the two germline ends. Germline V gene data show CDR1 as LNHDA and CDR2 as SQIVND (reference sequence). CDR3 region: CASSILLGDTSTDTQYF. The CDR3 DNA follows: TGTGCCAGTAGTATTCTTCTTGGGGATACTAGCACAGATACGCAGTATTTT.

This clone has only one observation. V is TRBV2 and J is TRBJ1-1, with TRBD1 matching 11 bases. V shed 8 bases and J 4 bases; nucleotides not matched to a gene: 3. The CDR3 is made up of 13 amino acids. Germline values: CDR1 SNHLY, CDR2 FYNNEI. CDR3 protein: CASPGTGGTEAFF. The CDR3 DNA follows: TGTGCCAGCCCCGGGACAGGGGGCACTGAAGCTTTCTTT.

The chain links TRBV19 to TRBJ1-1; no firm D call. Germline CDR1 reads LNHDA; CDR2 reads SQIVND (reference sequence). Trimming shortened V by 1 base and J by 7 bases, and 16 bases separated the two germline ends. The CDR3 is 15 amino acids. CDR3 sequence (DNA): TGTGCCAGTAGTATAGGTCCGGGTAAAGAAGGTGAAGCTTTCTTT. Residues: CASSIGPGKEGEAFF.

The chain couples TRBV5-6 to TRBJ1-1; tentatively, D is TRBD1 (5 bases). The CDR3 sequence is 12 residues long. Looked up from germline, CDR1 is SGHDT and CDR2 is YYEEEE. V was cut by 0 bases and J by 11 bases, with 11 bases left in between. The CDR3 coding sequence is TGTGCCAGCAGCTTGGCTTCAGGGAACGCTTTCTTT. Protein product: CASSLASGNAFF. The full variable domain, its missing parts supplied by reference TRBV5-6 and TRBJ1-1, is DAGVTQSPTHLIKTRGQQVTLRCSPKSGHDTVSWYQQALGQGPQFIFQYYEEEERQRGNFPDRFSGHQFPNYSSELNVNALLLGDSALYLCASSLASGNAFFGQGTRLTVV.

The rearrangement uses TRBV9 and TRBJ2-1; 11 bases are shared with TRBD2. The CDR3 runs to 15 residues. Germline V gene sequence: CDR1 SGDLS, CDR2 YYNGEE. With V trimmed by 4 bases and J by 5 bases, 5 bases remained unmatched. CDR3 sequence (DNA): TGTGCCAGCAGCACTAGCGGGAGTTGGGACAATGAGCAGTTCTTC. It specifies CASSTSGSWDNEQFF.

This clone has a handful of counts. The chain is built from TRBV5-6 and TRBJ1-5; D not certain. Germline assignment: CDR1 SGHDT and CDR2 YYEEEE. V was trimmed by 0 bases and J by 9 bases, leaving 7 bases between them. The CDR3 spans 12 residues. CDR3 sequence (DNA): TGTGCCAGCAGCTTGGGGGAGGGGCCCCAGCATTTT. Translated: CASSLGEGPQHF.

CDR3 loop: CASSRRLGTGGEYEQYF. The CDR3 coding sequence is TGTGCCAGCAGCCGTAGACTAGGGACAGGGGGCGAATACGAGCAGTACTTC. The chain joins TRBV21-1 to TRBJ2-7; the table gives TRBD1 as D, unverified against the DNA. TRBV21-1 is recorded as a pseudogene. This CDR3 has 17 residues.

Comments on this clone: One junction end does not reproduce the germline sequence, and a read error may be involved. V usage is TRBV7-7 and J usage is TRBJ2-2, with TRBD2 as a possible D gene (6 bases). The CDR3 extends over 16 amino acids. Germline CDR1 SSHAT, CDR2 FNYEAQ (reference sequence). The CDR3 DNA sequence: TGTGCTAGCAGCTTAAGCTTACTAGCCGGCACCGGGGAGCTGTTTTTT. Protein product: CASSLSLLAGTGELFF. Drawing the rest from reference TRBV7-7 and TRBJ2-2, the complete variable domain is GAGVSQSPRYKVTKRGQDVTLRCDPISSHATLYWYQQALGQGPEFLTYFNYEAQPDKSGLPSDRFSAERPEGSISTLTIQRTEQRDSAMYRCASSLSLLAGTGELFFGEGSRLTVL.

V gene TRBV11-3 combines with J gene TRBJ1-1; D remains unclear. Trimming left V 5 bases short and J 1 base short, with 14 bases between. The CDR3 has 15 amino acids. The germline V gene has CDR1 SGHNT and CDR2 YENEEA. The CDR3 is CASSPKTGENTEAFF. CDR3 sequence (DNA): TGTGCCAGCAGCCCCAAGACGGGAGAGAACACTGAAGCTTTCTTT.

The chain uses TRBV9 and TRBJ2-3; maybe TRBD2 (5 bases). Per germline, CDR1 SGDLS and CDR2 YYNGEE. Trimming took 2 bases from V and 0 from J, leaving 10 bases between them. The CDR3 sequence is 15 residues long. CDR3 nucleotide sequence: TGTGCCAGCAGCGTGGTGGGCGGGAGCACAGATACGCAGTATTTT. Translation: CASSVVGGSTDTQYF.

This rearrangement joins TRBV13 to TRBJ2-3; tentatively, D is TRBD1 or TRBD2 (5 bases each). This CDR3 spans 16 amino acids. Germline CDR1 is PRHDT and CDR2 is FYEKMQ (reference sequence). Between the trimmed V and J ends, which lost 2 bases and 4 bases, there was a span of 16 bases. This chain's CDR3 is CASSLFSGSEADTQYF. In nucleotides, the CDR3 is TGTGCCAGCAGCTTATTCTCAGGGAGCGAGGCAGATACGCAGTATTTT.

The chain uses TRBV7-9 and TRBJ1-2; weak D call: TRBD1 (5 bases). Germline V gives CDR1 SEHNR, CDR2 FQNEAQ (reference sequence). V lost 3 bases, J lost 6 bases, and 8 bases lay in between. The CDR3 extends over 12 amino acids. This CDR3 reads CASSFLGDGYTF. The CDR3 nucleotides are TGTGCCAGCAGCTTTTTGGGGGATGGCTACACCTTC.

The rearrangement joins TRBV30 to TRBJ2-5, with no clear D. This CDR3 is 13 amino acids long. CDR1 GTSNPN and CDR2 SVGIG come from the germline V gene (reference sequence). V shed 5 bases and J shed 8 bases, with 18 bases lying between them. CDR3 amino acids: CAWDFSDPETQYF. CDR3 bases: TGTGCCTGGGATTTTTCGGACCCTGAAACCCAGTACTTC.

V usage is TRBV6-5 and J usage is TRBJ2-7; D call uncertain. V shed 2 bases and J shed 2 bases, with 7 bases lying between them. CDR3 length: 13 residues. Germline V lookup: CDR1 MNHEY, CDR2 SVGAGI. The CDR3 is CASSYERTYEQYF. CDR3 coding DNA: TGTGCCAGCAGTTACGAGAGGACCTACGAGCAGTACTTC.

The chain is built from TRBV5-6 and TRBJ1-5, with D possibly being TRBD1 (5 bases). CDR1 and CDR2 from the germline V gene are SGHDT and YYEEEE. The CDR3 is 15 amino acids. Trimming pared 4 bases from V and 0 bases from J, leaving 11 bases between. CDR3 loop: CASSRGPNSNQPQHF. In DNA, the CDR3 is TGTGCCAGCAGCAGGGGACCAAATAGCAATCAGCCCCAGCATTTT.

V usage is TRBV2 and J usage is TRBJ2-7; 13 positions agree with TRBD2. V lost 3 bases to trimming and J lost 7 bases; unmatched junction nucleotides: 12. Germline values: CDR1 SNHLY, CDR2 FYNNEI. The CDR3 is 17 amino acids. The CDR3 region is CASSELAGTSGMGEQYF. The CDR3 DNA is TGTGCCAGCAGTGAGTTAGCGGGGACTAGCGGGATGGGTGAGCAGTACTTC.

The chain has TRBV13 and TRBJ2-1; 15 bases are a match to TRBD2. Germline loops: CDR1 PRHDT, CDR2 FYEKMQ (reference sequence). The CDR3 has 18 residues. Trimming removed 5 bases from V and 0 bases from J; junction bases left unmatched: 5. CDR3 region: CASSAGLAGGSSYNEQFF. For the CDR3, the DNA is TGTGCCAGCAGCGCCGGACTAGCGGGGGGGAGCTCCTACAATGAGCAGTTCTTC.

DNA of the CDR3: TGTGCCAGTACCACGGACAGTACGGATAGCAATCAGCCCCAGCATTTT. Translating gives CASTTDSTDSNQPQHF. The V call is TRBV19, the J call TRBJ1-5; D perhaps matches TRBD1 (6 bases). The ends were cut back, 7 bases at V and 0 bases at J, with 16 bases in the middle. Germline-derived CDR1 and CDR2 are LNHDA and SQIVND (reference sequence). The CDR3 runs to 16 residues.

V and J are TRBV9 and TRBJ2-1, with D uncertain. V lost 3 bases and J 6 bases, leaving 16 bases between the germline ends. There are 15 residues in the CDR3. Germline loops: CDR1 SGDLS, CDR2 YYNGEE. CDR3 residues: CASSATPTPTNEQFF. CDR3 nucleotide sequence: TGTGCCAGCAGCGCCACTCCGACCCCGACCAATGAGCAGTTCTTC.

The chain recombines TRBV5-4 with TRBJ1-1; D unresolved. Germline-derived CDR1 and CDR2 are SGHNT and YYREEE (reference sequence). Trimming removed 2 bases from V and 1 base from J, with 3 bases in between. The CDR3 is 12 residues long. CDR3 region: CASSFGNTEAFF. The CDR3 nucleotides are TGTGCCAGCAGCTTTGGGAACACTGAAGCTTTCTTT.

J is TRBJ1-4 and V is TRBV28, with TRBD1 as a possible D gene (6 bases). Germline V gene sequence: CDR1 MDHEN, CDR2 SYDVKM. Trimming shortened V by 6 bases and J by 0 bases, and 11 bases separated the two germline ends. The CDR3 extends over 15 amino acids. The CDR3 DNA follows: TGTGCCAGCAGCACTTACAGGGCAACTAATGAAAAACTGTTTTTT. Protein: CASSTYRATNEKLFF.

This rearrangement joins TRBV30 to TRBJ1-3; D is possibly TRBD1 (5 bases). The CDR3 is 14 residues long. Germline V gene lookup returns CDR1 GTSNPN and CDR2 SVGIG (reference sequence). V was trimmed by 5 bases and J by 0 bases, leaving 11 bases between them. The CDR3 DNA reads TGTGCCTGGGAGACAGAATTCTCTGGAAACACCATATATTTT. Protein product: CAWETEFSGNTIYF.

Remarks on this clone: Other DNA sequences in this sample translate to the same CDR3. The genes are TRBV9 and TRBJ1-2; TRBD1 is a possible D gene (5 bases). CDR1 and CDR2 (germline): SGDLS, YYNGEE. CDR3 length: 12 residues. The V end was cut by 4 bases, the J end by 5 bases, with 9 bases between. CDR3 sequence: CASSPPGYGYTF. CDR3 nucleotide sequence: TGTGCCAGCAGCCCCCCAGGGTATGGCTACACCTTC.

V gene TRBV4-1 combines with J gene TRBJ2-7; 9 bases are shared with TRBD1. V trimming: 3 bases; J trimming: 5 bases; junction bases outside the gene matches: 11. CDR3 length equals 16 residues. Per the germline V gene, CDR1 is MGHRA and CDR2 is YSYEKL. For the CDR3, the DNA is TGCGCCAGCAGCCATGTGCCGGGACAGGGTTACGACGAGCAGTACTTC. The encoded protein is CASSHVPGQGYDEQYF.

The chain joins TRBV27 to TRBJ2-1; TRBD2 aligns across 7 bases. CDR3 length: 16 residues. The V segment lost 4 bases and the J segment 4 bases; nucleotides outside the gene matches: 10. Germline V gene lookup returns CDR1 MNHEY and CDR2 SMNVEV (reference sequence). The CDR3 region is CASSSQRAGWYNEQFF. CDR3 sequence (DNA): TGTGCCAGCAGTTCCCAACGAGCGGGATGGTACAATGAGCAGTTCTTC.

This chain uses TRBV27 with TRBJ2-4; 10 bases are shared with TRBD2. The germline V gene encodes CDR1 MNHEY and CDR2 SMNVEV (reference sequence). The CDR3 is 18 residues long. V dropped 4 bases and J dropped 0; count of bases not matched to a gene: 9. CDR3 amino acids: CASSWASGSIAAKNIQYF. The CDR3 nucleotides are TGTGCCAGCAGTTGGGCTAGCGGGAGTATTGCAGCCAAAAACATTCAGTACTTC.